The 20 T cell receptor beta chains reported below all come from one sample, sequenced in a study of T cells in Graves' hyperthyroidism and ophthalmopathy. Researchers took RNA transcripts and amplified the TCR beta CDR3 regions from them. An initial round of RT-PCR targeting the TCR CDR3 relied on the HTBI primer set. TCRdb reanalysed the multiplex PCR reads using MiXCR and keeps one entry per CDR3 protein. Of fewer than 900,000 distinct CDR3 sequences listed, approximately 18% were seen once; the top ten hold about a sixth. The sample consisted of blood. These receptors came from a woman aged 45-65 years with Graves' hyperthyroidism that later progressed to Graves' ophthalmopathy.

This clonotype has more than one count but fewer than ten. The chain combines TRBV11-2 with TRBJ1-2; no clear D gene. Trimming pared 1 base from V and 4 bases from J, leaving 10 bases between. Germline V gene data show CDR1 as SGHAT and CDR2 as FQNNGV. This CDR3 comprises 14 residues. The CDR3 is CASSLVENAYGYTF. The CDR3 DNA reads as TGTGCCAGCAGCTTAGTGGAGAACGCCTATGGCTACACCTTC.

The gene calls are TRBV20-1 and TRBJ2-1; D is possibly TRBD2 (6 bases). V was pared by 6 bases and J by 7 bases, with 19 bases between. Germline CDR1 reads DFQATT; CDR2 reads SNEGSKA (reference sequence). The CDR3 sequence is 14 residues long. CDR3 protein: CSATEEGVLNEQFF. The CDR3 DNA reads TGCAGTGCCACCGAGGAGGGCGTTTTGAATGAGCAGTTCTTC.

This clonotype was counted between two and nine times. As DNA, the CDR3 is TGTGCCAGCAGTCCAATCTTGGGACAGCCATTGAACACTGAAGCTTTCTTT. Amino acids: CASSPILGQPLNTEAFF. The rearrangement uses TRBV27 and TRBJ1-1; 7 nucleotides line up with TRBD1. There are 17 residues in the CDR3. Unmatched junction bases numbered 12, after V lost 5 bases and J lost 0 bases. Germline-derived CDR1 and CDR2 are MNHEY and SMNVEV (reference sequence).

The rearrangement uses TRBV6-2 or TRBV6-3 and TRBJ2-7; TRBD1 is a possible D gene (6 bases). This CDR3 region has 15 residues. The V end was cut by 0 bases, the J end by 1 base, with 10 bases between. CDR1 is MNHEY, CDR2 SVGEGT, per germline. This CDR3 is CASSYSRDNSYEQYF. CDR3 in DNA: TGTGCCAGCAGTTACTCCCGGGACAATTCCTACGAGCAGTACTTC.

The J gene is TRBJ2-7, the V gene TRBV7-6; 7 bases are a match to TRBD1. Germline-derived CDR1 and CDR2 are SGHVS and FNYEAQ. This CDR3 region has 18 residues. The V and J ends lost 5 bases and 1 base, in that order; junction bases with no gene match: 17. CDR3 sequence reads: CASSPGLDRTHGSYEQYF. In DNA form, the CDR3 reads TGTGCCAGCAGCCCGGGATTGGACAGGACTCATGGATCCTACGAGCAGTACTTC.

J is TRBJ2-2 and V is TRBV20-1; TRBD2 agrees at 7 bases. The CDR3 sequence is 18 residues long. CDR1 is DFQATT and CDR2 is SNEGSKA in the germline V gene (reference sequence). With V trimmed by 6 bases and J by 3 bases, 19 bases remained unmatched. The CDR3 is CSARGSASGTVDTGELFF. In DNA, the CDR3 is TGCAGTGCCCGGGGGTCGGCTAGCGGAACAGTCGACACCGGGGAGCTGTTTTTT.

This chain's CDR3 is CASRVGANTGELFF. The CDR3 nucleotides read TGTGCCAGTAGAGTTGGAGCGAACACCGGGGAGCTGTTTTTT. The chain recombines TRBV19 with TRBJ2-2; D is ambiguous. CDR3 length: 14 amino acids. V shed 6 bases and J shed 0 bases, with 8 bases lying between them. CDR1 LNHDA and CDR2 SQIVND come from the germline V gene (reference sequence).

This chain connects TRBV6-1 to TRBJ2-1; 9 bases are shared with TRBD1. This CDR3 is 13 amino acids long. After removal of 3 bases from V and 12 bases from J, the junction contained 6 bases not matched to a gene. Germline lookup yields CDR1 MNHNS and CDR2 SASEGT. CDR3 residues: CASSEGTGIVQFF. The CDR3 DNA is TGTGCCAGCAGTGAGGGGACAGGGATAGTGCAGTTCTTC.

V and J are TRBV13 and TRBJ1-2, with D possibly being TRBD1 (5 bases). V dropped 2 bases and J dropped 0 bases, with 16 bases sitting between them. Germline V gene data show CDR1 as PRHDT and CDR2 as FYEKMQ (reference sequence). This CDR3 spans 17 amino acids. The CDR3 loop reads CASSLNGWGTSNYGYTF. The CDR3 DNA is TGTGCCAGCAGCTTAAACGGGTGGGGGACTTCTAACTATGGCTACACCTTC.

For this clonotype: Since a much larger clone is just one base distant, this may be a read error. The chain employs TRBV10-3 and TRBJ2-7; D unclear. Germline V gene lookup returns CDR1 ENHRY and CDR2 SYGVKD. This CDR3 contains 16 residues. CDR3 residues: CAISGERLRSSYEQCF. CDR3 in DNA: TGTGCCATCAGTGGGGAACGACTTAGGAGCTCCTACGAGCAGTGCTTC.

The chain carries TRBV7-2 and TRBJ1-2; D gene uncertain. Between the trimmed V and J ends, which lost 0 bases and 5 bases, there was a span of 10 bases. CDR1 is SGHTA, CDR2 FQGNSA, per germline. The CDR3 has 14 residues. CDR3 DNA: TGTGCCAGCAGCTTAGCCCCCAGACTTTATGGCTACACCTTC. Translation gives CASSLAPRLYGYTF.

In DNA, the CDR3 is TGCGCCAGCAGACCGGACGCCAGTGGAAACACCATATATTTT. Translated, it gives CASRPDASGNTIYF. J is TRBJ1-3 and V is TRBV5-1; D gene uncertain. Trimming took 5 bases from V and 3 from J, leaving 12 bases between them. The germline CDR1 and CDR2 sequences are SGHRS and YFSETQ. The CDR3 contains 14 residues. The full variable domain, its missing parts supplied by reference TRBV5-1 and TRBJ1-3, is KAGVTQTPRYLIKTRGQQVTLSCSPISGHRSVSWYQQTPGQGLQFLFEYFSETQRNKGNFPGRFSGRQFSNSRSEMNVSTLELGDSALYLCASRPDASGNTIYFGEGSWLTVV.

V usage is TRBV6-1 and J usage is TRBJ2-1; D remains ambiguous. The CDR3 loop spans 14 amino acids. V lost 4 bases, J lost 4 bases, and 11 bases lay in between. Germline CDR1 and CDR2: MNHNS and SASEGT. The CDR3 DNA is TGTGCCAGCAGTGCGGCAGGATCTTACAATGAGCAGTTCTTC. Translation: CASSAAGSYNEQFF.

The CDR3 bases are TGCGCCAGCAGCCCCGAGGGGGGGGGGGCTTATGGCTACACCTTC. This codes for CASSPEGGGAYGYTF. V usage is TRBV4-1 and J usage is TRBJ1-2; a weak D match, TRBD1 (6 bases). This CDR3 is 15 amino acids long. V was trimmed by 4 bases and J by 5 bases, leaving 17 bases between them. Germline values: CDR1 MGHRA, CDR2 YSYEKL.

The chain recombines TRBV9 with TRBJ1-3; D not certain. The CDR3 totals 15 residues. The germline V gene has CDR1 SGDLS and CDR2 YYNGEE. Trimming took off 3 bases at V and 4 bases at J, with 14 bases between the two ends. The CDR3 spells CASSEGGQRGNTIYF. CDR3 in DNA: TGTGCCAGCAGCGAGGGTGGCCAGAGGGGAAACACCATATATTTT. Full variable domain (rest looked up from reference TRBV9 and TRBJ1-3): DSGVTQTPKHLITATGQRVTLRCSPRSGDLSVYWYQQSLDQGLQFLIQYYNGEERAKGNILERFSAQQFPDLHSELNLSSLELGDSALYFCASSEGGQRGNTIYFGEGSWLTVV.

This clonotype was observed many times. This chain links TRBV7-3 with TRBJ1-2; 7 nucleotides line up with TRBD1. The CDR3 spans 14 residues. Per germline, CDR1 SGHTA and CDR2 FQGTGA. Trimming took 5 bases from V and 4 from J; bases not matched to a gene: 7. This chain's CDR3 is CASSPGTVSYGYTF. Here the CDR3 DNA reads TGTGCCAGCAGCCCTGGGACAGTCAGCTATGGCTACACCTTC.

This clonotype has more than one count but fewer than ten. The genes are TRBV27 and TRBJ2-1; D not resolved. The CDR3 totals 14 residues. V dropped 3 bases and J dropped 4 bases, with 10 bases sitting between them. Germline loops: CDR1 MNHEY, CDR2 SMNVEV (reference sequence). CDR3 protein: CASSFSLQYNEQFF. In DNA form, the CDR3 reads TGTGCCAGCAGTTTCTCACTTCAATACAATGAGCAGTTCTTC.

This clonotype appeared many times. The chain is built from TRBV20-1 and TRBJ1-1; TRBD1 is a possible D gene (6 bases). Trimming pared 5 bases from V and 5 bases from J, leaving 15 bases between. Germline loops: CDR1 DFQATT, CDR2 SNEGSKA (reference sequence). CDR3 length: 13 amino acids. CDR3 in DNA: TGCAGTGCTGGAGGGGGGGGGCGGACTGAAGCTTTCTTT. It encodes CSAGGGGRTEAFF.

This clonotype appeared many times. The J gene is TRBJ1-2, the V gene TRBV3-1; D gene ambiguous. Germline lookup yields CDR1 LGHDT and CDR2 YNNKEL (reference sequence). V was cut by 2 bases and J by 4 bases, with 11 bases left in between. The CDR3 is 14 amino acids. The CDR3, as DNA: TGTGCCAGCAGCCAACACCCCTCCGGCTATGGCTACACCTTC. Protein sequence: CASSQHPSGYGYTF. Full variable domain (outside the CDR3, taken from reference TRBV3-1 and TRBJ1-2): DTAVSQTPKYLVTQMGNDKSIKCEQNLGHDTMYWYKQDSKKFLKIMFSYNNKELIINETVPNRFSPKSPDKAHLNLHINSLELGDSAVYFCASSQHPSGYGYTFGSGTRLTVV.

With respect to this clonotype: This may come from a read error, since a much larger clone is one base off. The conserved closing phenylalanine or tryptophan is absent in this CDR3, likely reflecting a read error. This chain links TRBV3-1 with TRBJ1-1; 8 bases map to TRBD1. The CDR3 sequence is 14 residues long. J was trimmed by 4 bases and V by 6 bases; bases with no gene match: 7. CDR1 is LGHDT, CDR2 YNNKEL, per germline (reference sequence). This chain's CDR3 is CASRRQGYSTEAFS. The CDR3 DNA reads TGTGCCAGCAGAAGACAGGGGTATAGCACTGAAGCTTTCTCT.